The 4 T cell receptor beta chains reported below all come from one sample, sequenced in a study of blood T cell repertoires in COVID-19. Method: immunoSEQ multiplex PCR; TCRdb's copy keeps in-frame clones and lacks some. The table records about 160,000 clones, under 85% of them present only once. Sequencing was carried out using peripheral blood. These receptors were collected from a man at least 80 years old with COVID-19, enrolled during active disease.

This clone was counted a few times. The chain uses TRBV5-1 and TRBJ2-1, with D hard to call. V dropped 0 bases and J dropped 7 bases, with 8 bases sitting between them. The V gene's germline CDR1 is SGHRS and CDR2 YFSETQ. The CDR3 contains 13 residues. CDR3 in DNA: TGCGCCAGCAGCTTGGGTGTACATAATGAGCAGTTCTTC. Translated: CASSLGVHNEQFF.

The rearrangement links TRBV4-1 to TRBJ1-4, with D uncertain. Trimming pared 2 bases from V and 8 bases from J, leaving 15 bases between. The germline V gene encodes CDR1 MGHRA and CDR2 YSYEKL. The CDR3 extends over 15 amino acids. CDR3 in amino acids: CASSQTDNLNEKLFF. The CDR3 DNA follows: TGCGCCAGCAGCCAAACCGACAACCTCAACGAAAAACTGTTTTTT.

The chain carries TRBV5-1 and TRBJ1-5; TRBD1 agrees at 9 bases. V trimming: 4 bases; J trimming: 6 bases; junction bases outside the gene matches: 5. The CDR3 covers 14 residues. Germline V lookup: CDR1 SGHRS, CDR2 YFSETQ. In nucleotides, the CDR3 is TGCGCCAGCAGCGAGGACAGGGGAGGTCAGCCCCAGCATTTT. It is translated as CASSEDRGGQPQHF.

The V gene is TRBV7-3, the J gene TRBJ2-1, with 9 bases matching TRBD2. The CDR3 spans 16 residues. The ends lost 1 base at V and 7 bases at J; junction bases unmatched: 8. The germline gives CDR1 SGHTA, CDR2 FQGTGA. This CDR3 is CASSLMAGGLFNEQFF. CDR3 in DNA: TGTGCCAGCAGCTTAATGGCGGGGGGGCTCTTTAATGAGCAGTTCTTC.